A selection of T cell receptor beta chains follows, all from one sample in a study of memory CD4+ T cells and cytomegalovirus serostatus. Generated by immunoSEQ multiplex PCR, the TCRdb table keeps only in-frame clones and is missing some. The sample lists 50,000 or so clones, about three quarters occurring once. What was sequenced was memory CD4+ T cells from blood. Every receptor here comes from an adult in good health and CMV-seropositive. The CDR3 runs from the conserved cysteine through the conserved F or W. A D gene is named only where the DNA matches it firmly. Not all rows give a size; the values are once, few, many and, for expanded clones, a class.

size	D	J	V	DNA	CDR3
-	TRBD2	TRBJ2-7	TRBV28	TGTGCCAGCAGAAGGGCCGGGACTAGCGGGTCTATTTACGAGCAGTACTTC	CASRRAGTSGSIYEQYF
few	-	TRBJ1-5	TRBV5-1	TGCGCCAGCAGCTTGGCCTGGGGCCAGCCCCAGCATTTT	CASSLAWGQPQHF
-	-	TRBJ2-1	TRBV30	TGTGCCTGGAGTGTACTGGGGATACTGAGCTCCTACAATGAGCAGTTCTTC	CAWSVLGILSSYNEQFF
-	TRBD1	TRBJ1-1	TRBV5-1	TGCGCCAGCAGCAGACAGGGTACGAACACTGAAGCTTTCTTT	CASSRQGTNTEAFF
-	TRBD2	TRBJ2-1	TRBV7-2	TGTGCCAGCAGCTTACATGGCGGGGGTACCTACAATGAGCAGTTCTTC	CASSLHGGGTYNEQFF
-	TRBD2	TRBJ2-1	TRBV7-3	TGTGCCAGCAGCTTAACCGGGACTAGCGGGAGGGAGCAGTTCTTC	CASSLTGTSGREQFF
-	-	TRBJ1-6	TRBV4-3	TGCGCCAGCAGCCAAGTCTTAAGGGTGTGGAATTCACCCCTCCACTTT	CASSQVLRVWNSPLHF
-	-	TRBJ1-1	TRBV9	TGTGCCAGCAGCGTAGCTAAGGGATCCACTGAAGCTTTCTTT	CASSVAKGSTEAFF
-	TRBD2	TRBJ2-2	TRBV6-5	TGTGCCGGCGGGAGCTCTGCCGGGGAGCTGTTTTTT	CAGGSSAGELFF
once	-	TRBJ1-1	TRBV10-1	TGCGCCAGCAGGCTTGGACAGAACACTGAAGCTTTCTTT	CASRLGQNTEAFF
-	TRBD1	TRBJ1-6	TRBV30	TGTGCCTGGAGTGTACTGGACAGGATGGGCTCACCCCTCCACTTT	CAWSVLDRMGSPLHF
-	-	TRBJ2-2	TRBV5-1	TGCGCCAGCAGCTCGTCGACAGGGAACACCGGGGAGCTGTTTTTT	CASSSSTGNTGELFF
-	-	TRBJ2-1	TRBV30	TGTGCCTGGACCCCGCAAGGGAGCGGATGGGGGGGGCCGGGTGAGCAGTTCTTC	CAWTPQGSGWGGPGEQFF